The source of this T cell receptor (beta chain) is a study of Ad26.COV2.S vaccination and SARS-CoV-2 variants. Study-level information: The vaccine Ad26.COV2.S was put into the muscle once, or twice with 56 days between. Findings of the study overall: Vaccinees showed greater spike-specific TCR breadth than placebo recipients. With respect to non-spike TCR breadth, vaccine and placebo recipients were similar. Possibly, TCR breadth and depth analyses underestimated total T cell responses.

Treatment meaning: some 20 received Ad26.COV2.S at low or high dose, single or two shots; five or six received placebo; per-sample allocation not given. The study sampled participants on day 63 after the first vaccine or placebo injection. Germline V gene sequence: CDR1 SEHNR, CDR2 FQNEAQ (reference sequence). This CDR3 is built from 14 residues. V lost 5 bases and J lost 9, with 17 bases in between. Of note for this clone: Its matching antigen is unknown.

Profiling relied on immunoSEQ multiplex PCR, and the TCRdb table lists in-frame clones only, not all of them. The sample carries a few hundred thousand clones, under 90% recorded once. The sequence was obtained from a person between 18 and 59 years old who received the Ad26.COV2.S COVID-19 vaccine or a placebo. The chain links TRBV7-9 to TRBJ2-1; no definite D call. The starting material was peripheral blood, obtained in a trial of Ad26.COV2.S vaccine versus placebo. CDR3 in amino acids: CASSPDNLMGEQFF. In nucleotides, the CDR3 is TGTGCCAGCAGCCCCGACAACCTTATGGGTGAGCAGTTCTTC.